Listed below are T cell receptor beta chains from one sample, sequenced in a study of blood T cell repertoires in COVID-19. Libraries were prepared by immunoSEQ multiplex PCR; TCRdb keeps only in-frame clonotypes and omits some of them. The sample yields about 98,000 clones, about 80% seen once. Material for sequencing was peripheral blood. These TCRs come from an elderly man with acute or convalescent COVID-19. CDR3s include the opening cysteine and the closing phenylalanine or tryptophan. D genes are given only for firm matches. Size is omitted from some rows. Given values are once, few, many or a class for expanded clones.

.,TRBJ2-2,TRBV28,.,15,TGTGCCAGCAGCACGGGACTTTTAAGAACCGGGGAGCTGTTTTTT,CASSTGLLRTGELFF
.,TRBJ1-1,TRBV4-3,.,14,TGCGCCAGCAGCGACAGGACGCGGGACACTGAAGCTTTCTTT,CASSDRTRDTEAFF
once,TRBJ1-5,TRBV2,TRBD1,15,TGTGCCAGCAGAATAGTACAGGGGCCTAATCAGCCCCAGCATTTT,CASRIVQGPNQPQHF
.,TRBJ2-1,TRBV25-1,.,13,TGTGCCAGCAGTGAAAACCCTTCGGGGGAGCAGTTCTTC,CASSENPSGEQFF
.,TRBJ1-5,TRBV27,TRBD1,15,TGTGCCAGCAGCCTCGGGACAGTGGGCAATCAGCCCCAGCATTTT,CASSLGTVGNQPQHF
.,TRBJ2-5,TRBV7-2,.,16,TGTGCCAGCATCCTCGCGAACTCCTACCACCAAGAGACCCAGTACTTC,CASILANSYHQETQYF
.,TRBJ2-1,TRBV18,.,11,TGTGCCAGCTCACCGTCGGGTTTCCAGTTCTTC,CASSPSGFQFF
.,TRBJ2-3,TRBV11-3,.,14,TGTGCCAGCAGCTTAGGGGGGGGCCAGGATACGCAGTATTTT,CASSLGGGQDTQYF
.,TRBJ1-6,TRBV30,.,15,TGTGCCTGGAGTCCTCATAGCTCCTATAATTCACCCCTCCACTTT,CAWSPHSSYNSPLHF
.,TRBJ1-1,TRBV6-2/TRBV6-3,.,15,TGTGCCAGCAGTTATCGGACAAAACAGAACACTGAAGCTTTCTTT,CASSYRTKQNTEAFF
.,TRBJ2-7,TRBV6-2/TRBV6-3,.,16,TGTGCCAGCAGTTACTGGGCCGAGAGACAGGCTCGGGAGCAGTACTTC,CASSYWAERQAREQYF
.,TRBJ2-7,TRBV19,TRBD2,15,TGTGCCAGTATGGGAGGGCGCGGGACCCCTAACGAGCAGTACTTC,CASMGGRGTPNEQYF
.,TRBJ2-3,TRBV28,.,13,TGTGCCCTAGGCCAGGGAACGACAGATACGCAGTATTTT,CALGQGTTDTQYF
.,TRBJ1-2,TRBV6-4,.,15,TGTGCCAGCAGTGACTCCGGGACTTTTGGACGCGGCTACACCTTC,CASSDSGTFGRGYTF
once,TRBJ2-3,TRBV27,.,14,TGTGCCAGCAGTGCCGCCGGAGAGGGAGATACGCAGTATTTT,CASSAAGEGDTQYF
.,TRBJ1-6,TRBV7-2,.,14,TGTGCCAGCAGCACCGCCCGGACTATTTCACCCCTCCACTTT,CASSTARTISPLHF
.,TRBJ1-4,TRBV30,TRBD1,19,TGTGCCTGGAGTAGGCTCGGGACAGCATCCGCAGCCCTTAATGAAAAACTGTTTTTT,CAWSRLGTASAALNEKLFF
.,TRBJ2-3,TRBV3-1/TRBV3-2,.,16,TGTGCCAGCAGCCCTTCGTCGGGGGGCAGATCAGATACGCAGTATTTT,CASSPSSGGRSDTQYF
.,TRBJ1-5,TRBV19,TRBD1,16,TGTGCCAGTAGTACGAGGACAGGGGGTAACAATCAGCCCCAGCATTTT,CASSTRTGGNNQPQHF
.,TRBJ2-7,TRBV30,TRBD2,12,TGTGCCTGGAGTGTAGCGGGGTACGAGCAGTACTTC,CAWSVAGYEQYF
few,TRBJ2-5,TRBV28,TRBD1,15,TGTGCCAGCAGGCGGACAGGGGCCCCCCAAGAGACCCAGTACTTC,CASRRTGAPQETQYF